This T cell receptor (beta chain) was found in a study of cytomegalovirus exposure and HLA in healthy donors. Vbeta (60) and Jbeta (13) primers were used in the PCR. Assay: immunoSEQ multiplex PCR; the TCRdb copy retains only in-frame clones and omits some. The data show 95,000 to 150,000 clones, more than 60% seen once. Healthy bone marrow donors formed the donor group. With 3 bases removed from V and 6 bases from J, the gap between germline ends came to 11 bases. Germline-derived CDR1 and CDR2 are MDHEN and SYDVKM. The CDR3 spans 13 residues. The chain couples TRBV28 to TRBJ1-2, with D unclear. This sequence was found in a woman aged 40-49 years in good health and CMV-seronegative. The sequencing sample was made of PBMCs. As DNA, the CDR3 is TGTGCCAGCAGTTTGACCAGGTTGGATGGCTACACCTTC. Amino acid sequence: CASSLTRLDGYTF.